A selection of T cell receptor beta chains follows, all from one sample in a study of neoadjuvant anti-PD-1 for oral cavity cancer. Using immunoSEQ multiplex PCR, the repertoire was profiled, and TCRdb retains in-frame clones only, with some absent. The sample lists more than 9,000 clones, around three fifths seen once, with around 8% in the top ten. The specimen was tumor tissue, collected after nivolumab (anti-PD-1) treatment. These receptor sequences come from a person aged 40-85 years with oral cavity squamous cell carcinoma. The CDR3 runs from the conserved cysteine through the conserved F or W. Not every row has a clone size; where given, it reads once, few, many or a size class.

TRBV28	NA	TRBJ1-6	CASSSDVSSSYNSPLHF
TRBV27	NA	TRBJ1-1	CASSLRGGNTEAFF
TRBV5-6	NA	TRBJ1-2	CASSLRGDYGYTF
TRBV27	NA	TRBJ1-6	CASSSVSGRVDSPLHF
TRBV15	NA	TRBJ2-3	CATSRRSTDTQYF
TRBV28	NA	TRBJ2-6	CASRAGPSSGANVLTF
TRBV5-1	few	TRBJ1-1	CASSRGGGTEAFF
TRBV11-2	once	TRBJ2-7	CASNSQGYEQYF
TRBV19	NA	TRBJ2-3	CASSERNTDTQYF
TRBV5-6	NA	TRBJ1-1	CASTSQGNTEAFF
TRBV6-1	NA	TRBJ2-3	CASSEKAGGRSSTDTQYF
TRBV6-4	NA	TRBJ2-1	CASSAGEEGEQFF
TRBV9	NA	TRBJ1-5	CASSVDGVNQPQHF
TRBV28	NA	TRBJ1-4	CASRMGAYEKLFF
TRBV12-5	few	TRBJ1-6	CASGLSGGGNSPLHF
TRBV6-5	NA	TRBJ1-4	CASSALGGEKLFF
TRBV7-9	NA	TRBJ1-1	CASSGGQGLKSTEAFF
TRBV27	NA	TRBJ1-1	CASSFLQGAEAFF
TRBV21-1	NA	TRBJ2-7	CASSKGSLAGDRYEQYF
TRBV28	NA	TRBJ1-2	CASSLHYGYTF
TRBV28	few	TRBJ1-2	CASIQGYGYTF
TRBV1	NA	TRBJ1-5	CTSSHKEQGGNQPQHF
TRBV19	NA	TRBJ2-1	CASSGSTGLVWNEQFF
TRBV5-5	once	TRBJ2-7	CASSPDDRTSYEQYF
TRBV5-4	once	TRBJ2-3	CASSLQGTDTQYF
TRBV4-1	NA	TRBJ2-7	CASSQESRLSEQYF
TRBV5-1	NA	TRBJ2-1	CASKRGGDEQFF
TRBV5-1	NA	TRBJ1-1	CASSPQDREKAFF
TRBV5-8	NA	TRBJ2-1	CATRRDTYNEQFF
TRBV15	NA	TRBJ1-6	CATRGGTGLSPLHF
TRBV6-6	medium-sized	TRBJ1-1	CASSYRHPNTEAFF
TRBV27	NA	TRBJ2-6	CASSAGQGLFSGANVLTF
TRBV6-1	NA	TRBJ1-5	CASYSGFYSNQPQHF
TRBV2	large	TRBJ1-6	CASRRDRGLLDNSPLHF
TRBV5-6	NA	TRBJ1-6	CASSLARGVYSPLHF
TRBV27	once	TRBJ2-1	CASSSLKGLAGNNEQFF